This T cell receptor beta chain was profiled in a study of cytomegalovirus exposure and HLA in healthy donors. In the study overall: Genotyping of 300 to 450 donors showed that 70% to 90% belonged to the Caucasian-associated ancestry cluster. Study-wide findings and caveats: TCR beta V segments were, for the most part, productive about 87% or about 30% of the time in an earlier analysis.

The CDR3 totals 16 residues. Germline V gene sequence: CDR1 LNHDA, CDR2 SQIVND (reference sequence). V was clipped by 0 bases and J by 1 base, with 12 bases between them. The table lists this clone with a count of one. Its matching antigen is unknown. The PCR ran on 60 Vbeta and 13 Jbeta primers. The protocol was immunoSEQ multiplex PCR, while the TCRdb copy is restricted to in-frame clones and leaves out a portion. This repertoire shows around 160,000 clones, around four fifths found once; its top ten account for about 1.3%. V is TRBV19 and J is TRBJ1-1, with no clear D. The receptor was isolated from a male donor in good health and CMV-seronegative. The sample comprised PBMCs. The chain's CDR3 is CASSIDREGPNTEAFF. The CDR3 DNA is TGTGCCAGTAGTATAGATAGGGAGGGTCCGAACACTGAAGCTTTCTTT.